These 8 T cell receptor beta chains were sequenced from one sample in a study of control samples from healthy donors and cancer patients. Sequencing was performed with immunoSEQ multiplex PCR; in TCRdb, only in-frame clones are kept and a portion is missing. The sample consists of roughly 190,000 clones, around 92% of them appearing once. Material: blood. Receptors originate from a woman aged 25 to 39 in good health.

The chain carries TRBV7-9 and TRBJ2-1, with 13 bases lining up with TRBD2. CDR1 is SEHNR and CDR2 is FQNEAQ in the germline V gene (reference sequence). V lost 4 bases and J lost 8; bases outside the gene matches: 5. The CDR3 is made up of 15 amino acids. Here the CDR3 DNA reads TGTGCCAGCAGCTCGGGGACTAGCGGGGCCTATGAGCAGTTCTTC. It is translated as CASSSGTSGAYEQFF.

The V call is TRBV28, the J call TRBJ2-1, with 8 bases aligning to TRBD2. Germline V lookup: CDR1 MDHEN, CDR2 SYDVKM. Trimming cost V 0 bases and J 6 bases; bases outside gene matches: 10. This CDR3 has 17 residues. The CDR3 coding sequence is TGTGCCAGCAGTTTATGGCGAGCGGGAGTAGTGGTCAATGAGCAGTTCTTC. Translation: CASSLWRAGVVVNEQFF.

The V gene is TRBV24-1, the J gene TRBJ1-3, with 8 bases identical to TRBD1. Germline lookup yields CDR1 KGHDR and CDR2 SFDVKD. The CDR3 consists of 15 residues. With 4 bases clipped from V and 2 bases from J, the junction kept 3 bases outside the gene matches. The DNA of the CDR3 is TGTGCCACCAGTGACCCGGGACAGGCTGGAAACACCATATATTTT. Translation: CATSDPGQAGNTIYF.

The chain recombines TRBV5-1 with TRBJ1-1; D is unclear. The CDR3 has 13 amino acids. Germline V gene data show CDR1 as SGHRS and CDR2 as YFSETQ. V shed 4 bases and J shed 3 bases, with 10 bases lying between them. This chain's CDR3 is CASSGGIYTEAFF. CDR3 bases: TGCGCCAGCAGCGGAGGGATATACACTGAAGCTTTCTTT.

V is TRBV5-1 and J is TRBJ2-1; 8 nucleotides agree with TRBD1. The CDR3 is 13 amino acids. Losses at the gene ends were 3 bases for V and 6 bases for J; bases not matched to a gene: 2. CDR1 SGHRS and CDR2 YFSETQ come from the germline V gene. The chain's CDR3 is CASSWTGSNEQFF. In DNA, the CDR3 is TGCGCCAGCAGCTGGACAGGGAGCAATGAGCAGTTCTTC. The complete variable domain, with remaining parts taken from reference TRBV5-1 and TRBJ2-1, reads KAGVTQTPRYLIKTRGQQVTLSCSPISGHRSVSWYQQTPGQGLQFLFEYFSETQRNKGNFPGRFSGRQFSNSRSEMNVSTLELGDSALYLCASSWTGSNEQFFGPGTRLTVL.

Only one count was recorded for this clone. The rearrangement links TRBV28 to TRBJ2-2, with TRBD1 matching over 8 bases. Germline V gives CDR1 MDHEN, CDR2 SYDVKM. V dropped 7 bases and J dropped 5; count of bases not matched to a gene: 3. The CDR3 has 13 residues. This chain's CDR3 is CASKTGGTGELFF. For the CDR3, the DNA is TGTGCCAGCAAAACAGGGGGGACCGGGGAGCTGTTTTTT.

The chain is built from TRBV7-3 and TRBJ2-5; D perhaps matches TRBD2 (5 bases). The ends were cut back, 2 bases at V and 2 bases at J, with 9 bases in the middle. The germline V gene has CDR1 SGHTA and CDR2 FQGTGA. The CDR3 extends over 14 amino acids. For the CDR3, the DNA is TGTGCCAGCAGCTTAGGAGGAACACAAGAGACCCAGTACTTC. It codes for CASSLGGTQETQYF.

The chain links TRBV19 to TRBJ1-2; D not certain. The CDR3 runs 11 residues. V shed 5 bases and J shed 2 bases, with 3 bases lying between them. Germline V CDR1 and CDR2: LNHDA, SQIVND (reference sequence). CDR3 residues: CASSENYGYTF. The CDR3 DNA reads TGTGCCAGTAGTGAGAACTATGGCTACACCTTC.